Each of the 2 T cell receptor beta chains below was sequenced from the same sample in a study of T cell changes during pregnancy in multiple sclerosis. The assay was immunoSEQ multiplex PCR, and TCRdb's table has in-frame clones only and misses some. The data show 35,000 to 55,000 clones, with 93% seen just once and roughly 4% held by the top ten. The sequences come from CD8+ T cells from peripheral blood mononuclear cells, collected after pregnancy. These receptors were taken from a female donor with multiple sclerosis, enrolled in a pregnancy study.

The chain carries TRBV5-1 and TRBJ2-1; D is unclear. The V and J ends lost 3 bases and 4 bases respectively, with 20 bases between them. The germline gives CDR1 SGHRS, CDR2 YFSETQ. The CDR3 runs 17 residues. In nucleotides, the CDR3 is TGCGCCAGCAGCTCCCTCATTAAGTATCAGGAATACAATGAGCAGTTCTTC. Residues: CASSSLIKYQEYNEQFF.

V and J are TRBV4-1 and TRBJ2-3, with a weak D call TRBD2 (6 bases). Germline V gene data show CDR1 as MGHRA and CDR2 as YSYEKL. The CDR3 runs 16 residues. V was trimmed by 3 bases and J by 2 bases, leaving 15 bases between them. In nucleotides, the CDR3 is TGCGCCAGCAGCCAGACTCCGGGGGACGTCACAGATACGCAGTATTTT. Translation: CASSQTPGDVTDTQYF.